A selection of T cell receptor beta chains follows, all from one sample in a study of T cell responses to AZD1222 COVID-19 vaccine. Data came from immunoSEQ multiplex PCR; TCRdb stores just in-frame clones and leaves some out. The table records approximately 200,000 clones, about 91% of them present only once. Specimen: peripheral blood, collected on day 0 of AZD1222 vaccination. The origin of the receptors is an adult in good health. The CDR3 runs from the conserved cysteine through the conserved F or W. Each record gives: clone size, D gene, J gene, V gene, CDR3 protein, CDR3 DNA. A D gene is named only where the DNA matches it firmly. Not every row has a clone size; where given, it reads once, few, many or a size class.

few	NA	TRBJ2-2	TRBV19	CASRHLGLGKGRNTGELFF	TGTGCCAGTAGACACTTGGGGTTGGGGAAGGGTCGGAACACCGGGGAGCTGTTTTTT
NA	NA	TRBJ2-7	TRBV4-1	CASSPFVGYEQYF	TGCGCCAGCAGCCCCTTTGTGGGCTACGAGCAGTACTTC
once	NA	TRBJ1-1	TRBV5-1	CASSFEGSGLNTEAFF	TGCGCCAGCAGCTTTGAGGGGAGCGGGTTGAACACTGAAGCTTTCTTT
NA	TRBD1	TRBJ2-1	TRBV19	CASVSGTAYNEQFF	TGTGCCAGCGTTTCCGGGACAGCCTACAATGAGCAGTTCTTC
few	NA	TRBJ2-7	TRBV6-1	CASSEEAGVDEQYF	TGTGCCAGCAGTGAAGAGGCAGGGGTGGACGAGCAGTACTTC
NA	NA	TRBJ1-1	TRBV14	CASSPLGVGTEAFF	TGTGCCAGCAGCCCCCTGGGAGTCGGCACTGAAGCTTTCTTT
NA	NA	TRBJ1-5	TRBV5-5	CASSPPDDRSPQHF	TGTGCCAGCAGCCCCCCAGATGACCGATCACCCCAGCATTTT
NA	TRBD1	TRBJ2-1	TRBV5-6	CASSLATDRALYNEQFF	TGTGCCAGCAGCTTGGCCACGGACAGGGCCCTCTACAATGAGCAGTTCTTC
NA	TRBD2	TRBJ2-3	TRBV5-4	CASSLTGGFAPDTQYF	TGTGCCAGCAGCCTCACGGGGGGTTTCGCCCCAGATACGCAGTATTTT
NA	NA	TRBJ1-1	TRBV19	CASSIRTRQNTEAFF	TGTGCCAGTAGTATAAGGACAAGGCAGAACACTGAAGCTTTCTTT
NA	NA	TRBJ1-1	TRBV5-1	CASSLASGDTEAFF	TGCGCCAGCAGCTTGGCCTCAGGGGACACTGAAGCTTTCTTT